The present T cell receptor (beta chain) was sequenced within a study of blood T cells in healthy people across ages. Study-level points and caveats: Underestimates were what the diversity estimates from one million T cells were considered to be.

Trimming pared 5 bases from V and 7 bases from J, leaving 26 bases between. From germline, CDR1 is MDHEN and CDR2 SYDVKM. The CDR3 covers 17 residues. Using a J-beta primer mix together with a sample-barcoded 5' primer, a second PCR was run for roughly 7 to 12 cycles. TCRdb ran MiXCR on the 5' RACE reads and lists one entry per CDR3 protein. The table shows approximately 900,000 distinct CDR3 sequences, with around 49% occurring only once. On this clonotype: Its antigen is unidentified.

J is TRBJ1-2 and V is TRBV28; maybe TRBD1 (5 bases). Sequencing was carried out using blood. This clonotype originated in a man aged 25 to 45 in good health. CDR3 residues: CASSVSSGGAVRAGYTF. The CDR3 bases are TGTGCCAGCAGTGTATCCTCAGGTGGGGCGGTTCGTGCTGGCTACACCTTC.